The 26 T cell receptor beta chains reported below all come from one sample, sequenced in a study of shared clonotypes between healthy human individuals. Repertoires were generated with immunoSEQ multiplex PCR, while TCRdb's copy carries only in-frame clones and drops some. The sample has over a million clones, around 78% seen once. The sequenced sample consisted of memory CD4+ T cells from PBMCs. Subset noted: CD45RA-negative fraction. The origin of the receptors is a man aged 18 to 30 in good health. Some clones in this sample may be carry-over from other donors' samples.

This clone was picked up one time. The CDR3 sequence is CASSLAGTGSEAFF. CDR3 DNA: TGTGCCAGCAGTCTAGCGGGGACAGGGTCTGAAGCTTTCTTT. The V call is TRBV27, the J call TRBJ1-1; 9 nucleotides match TRBD1. After removal of 5 bases from V and 6 bases from J, the junction contained 7 bases not matched to a gene. The V gene's germline CDR1 is MNHEY and CDR2 SMNVEV (reference sequence). The CDR3 length is 14 residues.

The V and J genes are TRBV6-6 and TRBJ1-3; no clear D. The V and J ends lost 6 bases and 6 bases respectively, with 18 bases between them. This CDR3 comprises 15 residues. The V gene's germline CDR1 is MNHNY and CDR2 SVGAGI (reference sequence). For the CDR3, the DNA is TGTGCCAGCAGCGACCGACAAGCCTCGATAAACACCATATATTTT. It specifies CASSDRQASINTIYF.

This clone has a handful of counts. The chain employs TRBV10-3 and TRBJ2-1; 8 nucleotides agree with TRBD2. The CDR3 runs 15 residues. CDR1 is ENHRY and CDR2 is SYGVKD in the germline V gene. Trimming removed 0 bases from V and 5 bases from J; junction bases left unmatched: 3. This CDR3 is CAISESQRENNEQFF. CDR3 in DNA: TGTGCCATCAGTGAGTCCCAGCGGGAGAACAATGAGCAGTTCTTC.

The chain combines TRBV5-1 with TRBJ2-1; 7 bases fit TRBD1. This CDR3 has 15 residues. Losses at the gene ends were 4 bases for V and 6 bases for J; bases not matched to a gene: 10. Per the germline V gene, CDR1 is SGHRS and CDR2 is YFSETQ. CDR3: CASSPRQGSGNEQFF. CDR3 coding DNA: TGCGCCAGCAGCCCGCGACAGGGAAGTGGCAATGAGCAGTTCTTC.

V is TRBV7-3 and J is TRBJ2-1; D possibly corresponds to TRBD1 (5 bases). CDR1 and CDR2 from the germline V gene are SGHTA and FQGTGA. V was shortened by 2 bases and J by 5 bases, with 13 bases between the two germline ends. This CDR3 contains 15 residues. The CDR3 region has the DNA TGTGCCAGCAGCTTAGGGGCTAGTAGTAACAATGAGCAGTTCTTC. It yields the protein CASSLGASSNNEQFF.

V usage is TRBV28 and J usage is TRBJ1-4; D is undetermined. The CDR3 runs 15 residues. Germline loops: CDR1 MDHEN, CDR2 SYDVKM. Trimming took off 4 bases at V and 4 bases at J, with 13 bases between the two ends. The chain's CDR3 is CASSSRGEGNEKLFF. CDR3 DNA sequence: TGTGCCAGCAGTTCCCGTGGAGAGGGTAATGAAAAACTGTTTTTT.

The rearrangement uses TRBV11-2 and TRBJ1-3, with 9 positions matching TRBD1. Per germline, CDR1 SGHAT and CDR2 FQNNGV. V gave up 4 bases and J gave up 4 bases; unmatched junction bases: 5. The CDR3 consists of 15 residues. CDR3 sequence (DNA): TGTGCCAGCAGCTCGGGACAGGGAGGCGGAAACACCATATATTTT. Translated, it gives CASSSGQGGGNTIYF.

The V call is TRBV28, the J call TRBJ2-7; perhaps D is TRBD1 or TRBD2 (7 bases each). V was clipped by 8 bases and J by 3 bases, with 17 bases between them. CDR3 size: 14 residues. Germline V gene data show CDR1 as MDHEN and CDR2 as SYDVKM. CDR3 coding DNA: TGTGCCAGCGTCAGGGGGGGATCGAGCTACGAGCAGTACTTC. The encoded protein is CASVRGGSSYEQYF.

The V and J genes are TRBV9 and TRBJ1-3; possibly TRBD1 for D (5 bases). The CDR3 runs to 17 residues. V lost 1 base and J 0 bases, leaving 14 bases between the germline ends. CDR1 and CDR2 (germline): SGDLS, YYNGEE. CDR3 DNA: TGTGCCAGCAGCGTAAAGGGGCAGGCCGGCTCTGGAAACACCATATATTTT. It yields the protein CASSVKGQAGSGNTIYF.

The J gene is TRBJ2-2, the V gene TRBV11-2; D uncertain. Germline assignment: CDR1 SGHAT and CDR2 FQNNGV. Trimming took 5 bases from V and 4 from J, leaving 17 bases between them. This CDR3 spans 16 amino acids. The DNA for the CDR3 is TGTGCCAGCAGCCTAAGTCTTAGCTTGGGCACCGGGGAGCTGTTTTTT. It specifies CASSLSLSLGTGELFF.

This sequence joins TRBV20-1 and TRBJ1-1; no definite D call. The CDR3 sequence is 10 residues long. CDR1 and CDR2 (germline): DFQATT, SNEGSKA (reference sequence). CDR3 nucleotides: TGCCTGATGGAGAACACTGAAGCTTTCTTT. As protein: CLMENTEAFF.

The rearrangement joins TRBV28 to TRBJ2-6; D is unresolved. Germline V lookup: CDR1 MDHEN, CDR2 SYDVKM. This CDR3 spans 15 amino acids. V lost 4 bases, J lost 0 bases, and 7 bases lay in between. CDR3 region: CASSSRHSGANVLTF. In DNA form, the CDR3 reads TGTGCCAGCAGTTCACGGCACTCTGGGGCCAACGTCCTGACTTTC.

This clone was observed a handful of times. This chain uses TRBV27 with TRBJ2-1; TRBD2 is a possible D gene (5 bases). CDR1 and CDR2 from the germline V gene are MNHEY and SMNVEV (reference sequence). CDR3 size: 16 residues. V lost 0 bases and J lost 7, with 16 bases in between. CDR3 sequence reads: CASSLSWPGGSNEQFF. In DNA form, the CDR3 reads TGTGCCAGCAGTTTATCGTGGCCAGGAGGATCAAATGAGCAGTTCTTC.

The chain's CDR3 is CASSRGQINYGYTF. For the CDR3, the DNA is TGCGCCAGCAGCCGGGGACAGATTAACTATGGCTACACCTTC. The J gene is TRBJ1-2, the V gene TRBV5-1; 7 nucleotides agree with TRBD1. Trimming at V came to 4 bases and at J to 1 base, leaving 4 bases not matched to a gene. Germline CDR1 is SGHRS and CDR2 is YFSETQ. The CDR3 totals 14 residues.

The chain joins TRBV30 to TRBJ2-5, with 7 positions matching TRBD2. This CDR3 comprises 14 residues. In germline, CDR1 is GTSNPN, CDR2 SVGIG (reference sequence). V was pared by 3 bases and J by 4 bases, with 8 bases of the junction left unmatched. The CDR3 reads CAWSAGAFGETQYF. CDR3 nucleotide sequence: TGTGCCTGGAGCGCGGGAGCTTTCGGAGAGACCCAGTACTTC. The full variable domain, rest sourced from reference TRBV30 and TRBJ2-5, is SQTIHQWPATLVQPVGSPLSLECTVEGTSNPNLYWYRQAAGRGLQLLFYSVGIGQISSEVPQNLSASRPQDRQFILSSKKLLLSDSGFYLCAWSAGAFGETQYFGPGTRLLVL.

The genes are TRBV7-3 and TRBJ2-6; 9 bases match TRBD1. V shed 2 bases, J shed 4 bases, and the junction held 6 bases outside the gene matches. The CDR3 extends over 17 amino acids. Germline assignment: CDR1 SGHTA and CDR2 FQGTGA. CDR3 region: CASSLLGQGTGANVLTF. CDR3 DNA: TGTGCCAGCAGCTTATTGGGACAGGGTACGGGGGCCAACGTCCTGACTTTC.

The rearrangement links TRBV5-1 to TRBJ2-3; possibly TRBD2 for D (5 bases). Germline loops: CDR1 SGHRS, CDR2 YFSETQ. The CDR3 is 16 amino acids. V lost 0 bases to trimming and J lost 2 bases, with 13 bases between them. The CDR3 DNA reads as TGCGCCAGCAGCTTGGGATTACTAGGAGACACAGATACGCAGTATTTT. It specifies CASSLGLLGDTDTQYF. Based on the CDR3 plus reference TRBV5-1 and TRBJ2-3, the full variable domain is KAGVTQTPRYLIKTRGQQVTLSCSPISGHRSVSWYQQTPGQGLQFLFEYFSETQRNKGNFPGRFSGRQFSNSRSEMNVSTLELGDSALYLCASSLGLLGDTDTQYFGPGTRLTVL.

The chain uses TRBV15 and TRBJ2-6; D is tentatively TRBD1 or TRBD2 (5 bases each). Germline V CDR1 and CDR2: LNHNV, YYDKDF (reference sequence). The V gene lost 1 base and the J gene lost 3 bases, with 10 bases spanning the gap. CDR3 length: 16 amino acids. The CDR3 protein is CATSRGGARGANVLTF. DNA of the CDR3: TGTGCCACCAGCAGAGGAGGGGCGCGTGGGGCCAACGTCCTGACTTTC.

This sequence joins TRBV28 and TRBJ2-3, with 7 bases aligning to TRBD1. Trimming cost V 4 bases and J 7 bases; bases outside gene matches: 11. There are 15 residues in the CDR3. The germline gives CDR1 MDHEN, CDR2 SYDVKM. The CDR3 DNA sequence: TGTGCCAGCAGTTCTCGACAGGGTGGGATGTATACGCAGTATTTT. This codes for CASSSRQGGMYTQYF.

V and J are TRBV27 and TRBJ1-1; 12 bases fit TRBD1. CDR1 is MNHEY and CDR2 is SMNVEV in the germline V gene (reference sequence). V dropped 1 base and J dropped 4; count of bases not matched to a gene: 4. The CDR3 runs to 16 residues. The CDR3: CASSLLGQGARTEAFF. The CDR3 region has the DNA TGTGCCAGCAGTTTATTGGGACAGGGGGCGCGCACTGAAGCTTTCTTT.

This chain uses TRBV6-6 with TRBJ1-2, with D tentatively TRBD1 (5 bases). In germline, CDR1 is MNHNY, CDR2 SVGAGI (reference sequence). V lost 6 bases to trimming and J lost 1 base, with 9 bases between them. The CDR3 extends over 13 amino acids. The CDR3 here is CASRLDSNYGYTF. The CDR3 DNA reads TGTGCCAGCAGGTTAGACAGTAACTATGGCTACACCTTC.

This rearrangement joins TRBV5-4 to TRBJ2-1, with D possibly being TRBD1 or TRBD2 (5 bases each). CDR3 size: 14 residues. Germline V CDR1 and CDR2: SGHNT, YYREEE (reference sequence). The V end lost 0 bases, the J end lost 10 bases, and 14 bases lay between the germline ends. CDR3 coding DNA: TGTGCCAGCAGCTTGGGTGGGATCCGGGGCGAGCAGTTCTTC. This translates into CASSLGGIRGEQFF. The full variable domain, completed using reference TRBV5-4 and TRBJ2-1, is ETGVTQSPTHLIKTRGQQVTLRCSSQSGHNTVSWYQQALGQGPQFIFQYYREEENGRGNFPPRFSGLQFPNYSSELNVNALELDDSALYLCASSLGGIRGEQFFGPGTRLTVL.

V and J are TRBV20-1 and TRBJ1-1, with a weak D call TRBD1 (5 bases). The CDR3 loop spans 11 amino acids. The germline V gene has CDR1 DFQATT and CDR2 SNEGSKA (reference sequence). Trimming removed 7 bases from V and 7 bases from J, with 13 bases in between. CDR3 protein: CSGGDGREAFF. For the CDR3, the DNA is TGCAGTGGGGGGGACGGGCGTGAAGCTTTCTTT.

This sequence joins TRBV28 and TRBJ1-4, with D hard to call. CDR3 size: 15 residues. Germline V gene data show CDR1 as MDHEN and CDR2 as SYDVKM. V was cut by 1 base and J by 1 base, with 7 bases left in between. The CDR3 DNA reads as TGTGCCAGCAGTTTATTGGGGTTAACTAATGAAAAACTGTTTTTT. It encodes CASSLLGLTNEKLFF.

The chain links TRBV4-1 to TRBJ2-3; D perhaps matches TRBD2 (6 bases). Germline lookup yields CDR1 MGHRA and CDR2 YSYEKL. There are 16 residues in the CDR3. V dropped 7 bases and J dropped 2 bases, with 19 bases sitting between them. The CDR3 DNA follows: TGCGCCAGCACAAGTACAGGTAGCGGACCCACAGATACGCAGTATTTT. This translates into CASTSTGSGPTDTQYF.

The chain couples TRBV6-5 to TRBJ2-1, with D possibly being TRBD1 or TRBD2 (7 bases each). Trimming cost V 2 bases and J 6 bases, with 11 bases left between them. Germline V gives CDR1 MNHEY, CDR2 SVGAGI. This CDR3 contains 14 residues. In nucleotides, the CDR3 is TGTGCCAGCAGTTACAGCGGGACAGTCAATGAGCAGTTCTTC. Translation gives CASSYSGTVNEQFF.